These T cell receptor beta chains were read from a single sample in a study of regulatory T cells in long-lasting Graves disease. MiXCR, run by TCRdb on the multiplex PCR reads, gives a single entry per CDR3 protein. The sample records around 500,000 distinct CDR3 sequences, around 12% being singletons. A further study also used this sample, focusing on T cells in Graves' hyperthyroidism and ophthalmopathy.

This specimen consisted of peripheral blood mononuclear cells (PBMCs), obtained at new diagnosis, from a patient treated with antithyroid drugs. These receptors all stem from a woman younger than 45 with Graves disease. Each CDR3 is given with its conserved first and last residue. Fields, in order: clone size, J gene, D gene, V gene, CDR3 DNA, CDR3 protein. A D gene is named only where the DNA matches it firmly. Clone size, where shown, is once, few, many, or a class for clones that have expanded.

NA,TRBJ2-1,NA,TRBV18,TGTGCCAGCTCACCAGCGGCAGGGATCTTTGAGCAGTTCTTC,CASSPAAGIFEQFF
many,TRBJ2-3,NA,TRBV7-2,TGTGCCAGCACCCCCGGGGGAGTAGCGGAAGACTGGTGGGATACGCAGTATTTT,CASTPGGVAEDWWDTQYF
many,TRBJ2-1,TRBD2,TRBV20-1,TGCAGTGCTCTAGCGGAGTGGGGTTACAATGAGCAGTTCTTC,CSALAEWGYNEQFF
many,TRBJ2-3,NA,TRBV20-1,TGCAGTGCAAGGGGGGTAGATACGCAGTATTTT,CSARGVDTQYF
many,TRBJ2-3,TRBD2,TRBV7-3,TGTGCCAGCAGCTCGACTAGCGGGATGACATGGGATACGCAGTATTTT,CASSSTSGMTWDTQYF
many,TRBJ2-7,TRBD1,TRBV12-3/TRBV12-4,TGTGCCAGCAGCTCAGGACAGGGAAGAGGGTCCTACGAGCAGTACTTC,CASSSGQGRGSYEQYF
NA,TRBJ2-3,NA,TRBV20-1,TGCAGTGCCGTGACAGGCTTAACAGATACGCAGTATTTT,CSAVTGLTDTQYF
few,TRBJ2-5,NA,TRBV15,TGTGCCACCAGCGTTCCGATGGGGCTTGGGGAGACCCAGTACTTC,CATSVPMGLGETQYF
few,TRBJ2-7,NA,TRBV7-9,TGTGCCAGCAGCTCCCCTCGGGGGTCCTCTCTTTACGAGCAGTACTTC,CASSSPRGSSLYEQYF
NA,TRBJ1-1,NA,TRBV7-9,TGTGCCAGCAGCTTAAAGGATCCGGCTGAAGCTTTCTTT,CASSLKDPAEAFF
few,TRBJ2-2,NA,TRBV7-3,TGTGCCAGCAGCGCCCGAGGGGGGATGAGCACCGGGGAGCTGTTTTTT,CASSARGGMSTGELFF
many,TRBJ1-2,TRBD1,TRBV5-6,TGTGCCAGCAGCTTAGGACAGGGAGCTAACTATGGCTACACCTTC,CASSLGQGANYGYTF
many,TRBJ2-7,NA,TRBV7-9,TGTGCCAGCATCCAATCGGAGCGAAAACCCTACGAGCAGTACTTC,CASIQSERKPYEQYF
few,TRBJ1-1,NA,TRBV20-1,TGCAGTGCTAGAGATCCCCAGGGTTGGAACACTGAAGCTTTCTTT,CSARDPQGWNTEAFF
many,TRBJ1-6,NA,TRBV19,TGTGCCAGTAGTCAGGGACCGCCAAACGATAATTCACCCCTCCACTTT,CASSQGPPNDNSPLHF
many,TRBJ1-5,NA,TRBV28,TGTGCCAGCAGTTTAATGGGACCGAGAAAAGGAGAGCCCCAGCATTTT,CASSLMGPRKGEPQHF
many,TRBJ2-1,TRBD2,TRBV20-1,TGCAGTGCTCATAGCGGGAGGTCCTCCTACAATGAGCAGTTCTTC,CSAHSGRSSYNEQFF
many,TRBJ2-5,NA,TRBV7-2,TGTGCCAGCAGCTTAGCGACGATTGCCGGGCAAGAGACCCAGTACTTC,CASSLATIAGQETQYF
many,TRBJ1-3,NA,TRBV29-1,TGCAGCGTTGAAGATGGGCTGAATGGAAACACCATATATTTT,CSVEDGLNGNTIYF
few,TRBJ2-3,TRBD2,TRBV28,TGTGCCAGCAGTCCTAACTTTAGCGGGAGGGCAACAGATACGCAGTATTTT,CASSPNFSGRATDTQYF
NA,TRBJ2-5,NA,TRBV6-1,TGTGCCAGCAGTCACGCCGCGGAGACCCAGTACTTC,CASSHAAETQYF
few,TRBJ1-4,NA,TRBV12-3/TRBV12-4,TGTGCCAGCAGTTTTACCCTTGAAAAACTGTTTTTT,CASSFTLEKLFF
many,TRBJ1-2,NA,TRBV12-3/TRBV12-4,TGTGCCAGCAGACCGGAGAGATGGGACTATGGCTACACCTTC,CASRPERWDYGYTF
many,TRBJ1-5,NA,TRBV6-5,TGTGCCAGCAGTTACTCAGGGGGAGGTTATAGCAATCAGCCCCAGCATTTT,CASSYSGGGYSNQPQHF
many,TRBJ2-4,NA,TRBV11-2,TGTGCCAGCAGGAACAGCTGGGCGACAGACCCTAACATTCAGTACTTC,CASRNSWATDPNIQYF
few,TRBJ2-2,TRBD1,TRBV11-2,TGTGCCAGCAGGGTTGACAGGGGGCGTCCCGGGGAGCTGTTTTTT,CASRVDRGRPGELFF
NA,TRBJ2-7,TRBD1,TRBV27,TGTGCCAGCAGTTTATCGACAGGGCTCTACGAGCAGTACTTC,CASSLSTGLYEQYF
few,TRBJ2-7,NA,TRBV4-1,TGCGCCAGCAGCCAGGTTCGTCCGTTTGTATTGGGTGAGCAGTACTTC,CASSQVRPFVLGEQYF
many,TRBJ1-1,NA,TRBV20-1,TGCAGTGCTAGAGAAACAGGGACGAACACTGAAGCTTTCTTT,CSARETGTNTEAFF